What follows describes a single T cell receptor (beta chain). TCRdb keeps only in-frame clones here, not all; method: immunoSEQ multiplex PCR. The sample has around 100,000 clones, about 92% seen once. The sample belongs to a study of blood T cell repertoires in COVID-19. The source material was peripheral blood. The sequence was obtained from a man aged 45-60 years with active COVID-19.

CDR3 nucleotide sequence: TGTGCCAGCAGCATTCGGACAGAAGCCCCAGATTTTACCGGGGAGCTGTTTTTT. Protein: CASSIRTEAPDFTGELFF. The J gene is TRBJ2-2, the V gene TRBV3-1 (or the pseudogene TRBV3-2), with D maybe TRBD1 (6 bases). The CDR3 loop spans 18 amino acids. The V end was cut by 5 bases, the J end by 5 bases, with 24 bases between. CDR1 is LGHDT and CDR2 is YNNKEL in the germline V gene (reference sequence).